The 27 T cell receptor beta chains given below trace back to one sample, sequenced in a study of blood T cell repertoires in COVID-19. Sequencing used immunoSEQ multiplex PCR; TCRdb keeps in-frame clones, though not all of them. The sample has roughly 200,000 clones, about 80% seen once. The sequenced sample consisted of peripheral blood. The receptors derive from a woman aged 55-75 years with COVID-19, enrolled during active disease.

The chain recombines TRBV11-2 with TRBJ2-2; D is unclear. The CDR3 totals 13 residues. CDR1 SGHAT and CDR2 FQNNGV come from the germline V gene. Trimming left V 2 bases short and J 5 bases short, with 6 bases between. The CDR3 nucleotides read TGTGCCAGCAGCTTATGGGCTACCGGGGAGCTGTTTTTT. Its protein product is CASSLWATGELFF.

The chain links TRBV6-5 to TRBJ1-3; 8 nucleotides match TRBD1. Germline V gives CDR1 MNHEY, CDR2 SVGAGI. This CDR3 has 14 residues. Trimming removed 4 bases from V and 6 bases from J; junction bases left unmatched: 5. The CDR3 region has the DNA TGTGCCAGCAGTTCGGGACAGGTAGAAAACACCATATATTTT. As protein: CASSSGQVENTIYF.

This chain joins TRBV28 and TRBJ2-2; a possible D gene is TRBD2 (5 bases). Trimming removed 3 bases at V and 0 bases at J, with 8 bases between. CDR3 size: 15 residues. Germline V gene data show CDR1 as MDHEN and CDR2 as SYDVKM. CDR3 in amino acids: CASSLRVANTGELFF. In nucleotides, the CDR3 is TGTGCCAGCAGTTTGAGGGTCGCGAACACCGGGGAGCTGTTTTTT.

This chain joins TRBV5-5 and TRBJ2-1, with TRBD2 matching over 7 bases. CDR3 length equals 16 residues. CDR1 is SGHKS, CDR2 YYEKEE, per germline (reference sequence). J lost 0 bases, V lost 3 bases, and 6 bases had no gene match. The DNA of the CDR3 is TGTGCCAGCAGCTATGGACTAGGAAGCTCCTACAATGAGCAGTTCTTC. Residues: CASSYGLGSSYNEQFF.

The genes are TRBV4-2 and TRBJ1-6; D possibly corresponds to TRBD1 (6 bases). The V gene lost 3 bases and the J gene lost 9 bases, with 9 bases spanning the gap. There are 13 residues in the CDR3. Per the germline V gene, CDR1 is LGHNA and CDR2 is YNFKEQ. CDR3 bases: TGTGCCAGCAGCCAGGTCAGGGGTTCACCCCTCCACTTT. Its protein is CASSQVRGSPLHF.

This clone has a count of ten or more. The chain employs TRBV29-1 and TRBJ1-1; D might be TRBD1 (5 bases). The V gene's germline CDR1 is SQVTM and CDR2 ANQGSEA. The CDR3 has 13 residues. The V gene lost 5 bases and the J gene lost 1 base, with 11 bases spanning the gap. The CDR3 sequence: CSVWGRANTEAFF. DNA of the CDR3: TGCAGCGTTTGGGGCAGGGCGAACACTGAAGCTTTCTTT.

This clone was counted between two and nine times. Here the CDR3 reads CASSPWTGASTDTQYF. In nucleotides, the CDR3 is TGTGCCAGCAGCCCCTGGACAGGGGCTAGCACAGATACGCAGTATTTT. The rearrangement uses TRBV7-2 and TRBJ2-3; 9 bases line up with TRBD1. The CDR3 extends over 16 amino acids. The germline V gene has CDR1 SGHTA and CDR2 FQGNSA. Unmatched junction bases numbered 6, after V lost 5 bases and J lost 0 bases. Using reference TRBV7-2 and TRBJ2-3 for the parts outside the CDR3, the full variable domain is GAGVSQSPSNKVTEKGKDVELRCDPISGHTALYWYRQSLGQGLEFLIYFQGNSAPDKSGLPSDRFSAERTGGSVSTLTIQRTQQEDSAVYLCASSPWTGASTDTQYFGPGTRLTVL.

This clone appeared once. CDR3 sequence: CASSFLGASAGANVLTF. Here the CDR3 DNA reads TGTGCCAGCAGTTTCCTGGGGGCAAGTGCTGGGGCCAACGTCCTGACTTTC. The rearrangement joins TRBV27 to TRBJ2-6; a possible D gene is TRBD1 (6 bases). The ends were cut back, 3 bases at V and 2 bases at J, with 14 bases in the middle. Germline-derived CDR1 and CDR2 are MNHEY and SMNVEV (reference sequence). This CDR3 has 17 residues.

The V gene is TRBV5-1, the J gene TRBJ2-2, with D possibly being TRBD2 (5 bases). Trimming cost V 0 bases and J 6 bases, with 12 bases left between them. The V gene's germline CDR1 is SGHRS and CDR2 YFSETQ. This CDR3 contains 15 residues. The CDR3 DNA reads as TGCGCCAGCAGCTTGGGAACGGGGTCATCCGGGGAGCTGTTTTTT. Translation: CASSLGTGSSGELFF.

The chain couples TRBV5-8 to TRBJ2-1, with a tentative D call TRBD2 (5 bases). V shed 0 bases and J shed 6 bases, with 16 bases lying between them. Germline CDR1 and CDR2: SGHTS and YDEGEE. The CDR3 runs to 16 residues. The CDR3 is CASSLAGGRASNEQFF. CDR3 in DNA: TGTGCCAGCAGCTTGGCAGGAGGCCGGGCCTCCAATGAGCAGTTCTTC.

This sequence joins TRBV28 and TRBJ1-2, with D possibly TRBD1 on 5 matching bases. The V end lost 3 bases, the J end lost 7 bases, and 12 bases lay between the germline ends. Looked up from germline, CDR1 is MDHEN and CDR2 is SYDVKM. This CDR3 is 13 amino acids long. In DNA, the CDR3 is TGTGCCAGCAGTTTCCTCAGGGAAGGTGGCTACACCTTC. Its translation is CASSFLREGGYTF.

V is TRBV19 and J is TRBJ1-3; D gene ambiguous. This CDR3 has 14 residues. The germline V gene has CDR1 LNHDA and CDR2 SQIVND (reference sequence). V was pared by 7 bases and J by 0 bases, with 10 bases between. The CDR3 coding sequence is TGTGCCAGTACGGCGGGGAGCTCTGGAAACACCATATATTTT. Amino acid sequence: CASTAGSSGNTIYF.

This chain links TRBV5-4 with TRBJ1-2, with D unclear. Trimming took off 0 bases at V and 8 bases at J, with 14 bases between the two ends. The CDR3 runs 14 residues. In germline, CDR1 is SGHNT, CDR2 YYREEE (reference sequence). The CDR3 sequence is CASSLAALLGGYTF. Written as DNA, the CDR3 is TGTGCCAGCAGCTTGGCCGCGCTTCTCGGGGGCTACACCTTC.

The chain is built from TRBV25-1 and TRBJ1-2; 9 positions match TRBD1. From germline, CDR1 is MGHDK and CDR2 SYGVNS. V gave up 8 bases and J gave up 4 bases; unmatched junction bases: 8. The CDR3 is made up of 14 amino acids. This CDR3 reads CASGAGTGLYGYTF. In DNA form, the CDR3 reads TGTGCCAGCGGCGCCGGGACAGGGCTCTATGGCTACACCTTC.

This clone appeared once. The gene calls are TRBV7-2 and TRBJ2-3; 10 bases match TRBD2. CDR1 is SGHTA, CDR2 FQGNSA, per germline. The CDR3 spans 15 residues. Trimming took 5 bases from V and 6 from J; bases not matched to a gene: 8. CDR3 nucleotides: TGTGCCAGCAGCCCGGTAGCGGGAGGAACCGATACGCAGTATTTT. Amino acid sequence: CASSPVAGGTDTQYF.

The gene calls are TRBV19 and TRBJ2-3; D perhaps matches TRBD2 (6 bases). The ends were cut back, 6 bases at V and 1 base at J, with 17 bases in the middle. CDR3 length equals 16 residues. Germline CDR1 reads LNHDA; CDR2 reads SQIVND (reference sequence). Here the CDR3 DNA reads TGTGCCAGTAGCCCTATAGGCGGGACGGGCACAGATACGCAGTATTTT. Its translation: CASSPIGGTGTDTQYF.

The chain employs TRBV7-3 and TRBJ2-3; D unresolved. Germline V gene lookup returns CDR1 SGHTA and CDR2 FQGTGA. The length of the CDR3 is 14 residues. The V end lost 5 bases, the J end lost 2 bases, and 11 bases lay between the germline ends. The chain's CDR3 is CASSPRSSTDTQYF. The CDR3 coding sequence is TGTGCCAGCAGCCCCCGGTCGTCCACAGATACGCAGTATTTT. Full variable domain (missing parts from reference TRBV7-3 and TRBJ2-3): GAGVSQTPSNKVTEKGKYVELRCDPISGHTALYWYRQSLGQGPEFLIYFQGTGAADDSGLPNDRFFAVRPEGSVSTLKIQRTERGDSAVYLCASSPRSSTDTQYFGPGTRLTVL.

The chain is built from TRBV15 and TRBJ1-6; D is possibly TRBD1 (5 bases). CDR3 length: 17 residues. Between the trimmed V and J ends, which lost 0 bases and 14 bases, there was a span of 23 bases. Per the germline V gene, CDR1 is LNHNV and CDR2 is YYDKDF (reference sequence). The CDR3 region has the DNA TGTGCCACCAGCAGAGACCCTAACGCAGGATCCTCGGGGGCCCTCCACTTT. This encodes CATSRDPNAGSSGALHF.

The DNA of the CDR3 is TGTGCCACCAGAAGCGGTCAGGGGGCACTGCATACGCAGTATTTT. It is translated as CATRSGQGALHTQYF. The genes are TRBV24-1 and TRBJ2-3; 8 bases align to TRBD1. Germline lookup yields CDR1 KGHDR and CDR2 SFDVKD. The CDR3 has 15 residues. V lost 7 bases to trimming and J lost 7 bases; unmatched junction nucleotides: 12.

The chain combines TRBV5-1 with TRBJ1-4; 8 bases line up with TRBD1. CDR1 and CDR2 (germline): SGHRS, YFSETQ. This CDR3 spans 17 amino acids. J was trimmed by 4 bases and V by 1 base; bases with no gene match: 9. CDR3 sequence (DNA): TGCGCCAGCAGCTTGTTTAATCAGGGGGCCGTTAATGAAAAACTGTTTTTT. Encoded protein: CASSLFNQGAVNEKLFF.

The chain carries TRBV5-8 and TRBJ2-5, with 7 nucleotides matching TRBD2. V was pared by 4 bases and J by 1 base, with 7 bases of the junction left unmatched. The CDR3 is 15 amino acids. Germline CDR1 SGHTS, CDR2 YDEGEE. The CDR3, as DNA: TGTGCCAGCAGCCTATGGGGAGGGCGCCAAGAGACCCAGTACTTC. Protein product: CASSLWGGRQETQYF.

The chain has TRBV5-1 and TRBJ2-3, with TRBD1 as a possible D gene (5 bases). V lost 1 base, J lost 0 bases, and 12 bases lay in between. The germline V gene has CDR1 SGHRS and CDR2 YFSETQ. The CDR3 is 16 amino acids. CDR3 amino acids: CASSLNRPGSTDTQYF. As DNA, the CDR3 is TGCGCCAGCAGCTTGAACAGGCCCGGCAGCACAGATACGCAGTATTTT.

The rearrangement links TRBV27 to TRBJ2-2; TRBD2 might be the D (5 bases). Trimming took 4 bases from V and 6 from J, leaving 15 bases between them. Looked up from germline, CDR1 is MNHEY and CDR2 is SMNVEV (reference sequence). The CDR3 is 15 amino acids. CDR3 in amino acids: CASSSPAGEAGELFF. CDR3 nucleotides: TGTGCCAGCAGTTCTCCCGCGGGTGAAGCCGGGGAGCTGTTTTTT.

CDR3 in amino acids: CASSYSTGGEQYV. The CDR3 nucleotides are TGTGCCAGCAGTTACTCAACAGGGGGCGAGCAGTACGTC. This chain links TRBV6-5 with TRBJ2-7; 8 positions match TRBD1. Germline CDR1 reads MNHEY; CDR2 reads SVGAGI. J was trimmed by 6 bases and V by 0 bases; bases with no gene match: 1. This CDR3 is 13 amino acids long.

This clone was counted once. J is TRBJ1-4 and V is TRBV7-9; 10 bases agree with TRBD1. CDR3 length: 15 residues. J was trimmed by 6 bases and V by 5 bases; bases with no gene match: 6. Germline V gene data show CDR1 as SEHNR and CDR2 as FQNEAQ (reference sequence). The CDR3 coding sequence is TGTGCCAGCAGCAGAGGGACAGGGGAGGATGAAAAACTGTTTTTT. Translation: CASSRGTGEDEKLFF. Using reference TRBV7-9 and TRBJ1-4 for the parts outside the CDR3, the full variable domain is DTGVSQNPRHKITKRGQNVTFRCDPISEHNRLYWYRQTLGQGPEFLTYFQNEAQLEKSRLLSDRFSAERPKGSFSTLEIQRTEQGDSAMYLCASSRGTGEDEKLFFGSGTQLSVL.

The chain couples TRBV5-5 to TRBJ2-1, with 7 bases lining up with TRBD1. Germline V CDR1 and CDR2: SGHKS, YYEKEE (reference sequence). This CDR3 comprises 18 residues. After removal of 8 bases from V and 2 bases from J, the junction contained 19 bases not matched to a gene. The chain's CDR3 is CARHPGGPQGFTYNEQFF. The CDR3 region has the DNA TGTGCCAGACACCCTGGAGGCCCACAGGGGTTCACCTACAATGAGCAGTTCTTC.

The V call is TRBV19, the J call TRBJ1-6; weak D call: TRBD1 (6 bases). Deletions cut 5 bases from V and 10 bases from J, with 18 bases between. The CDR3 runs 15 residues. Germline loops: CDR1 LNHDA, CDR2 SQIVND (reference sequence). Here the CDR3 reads CASSPEPGVKSPLHF. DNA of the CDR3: TGTGCCAGTAGTCCTGAGCCAGGGGTTAAGTCACCCCTCCACTTT.